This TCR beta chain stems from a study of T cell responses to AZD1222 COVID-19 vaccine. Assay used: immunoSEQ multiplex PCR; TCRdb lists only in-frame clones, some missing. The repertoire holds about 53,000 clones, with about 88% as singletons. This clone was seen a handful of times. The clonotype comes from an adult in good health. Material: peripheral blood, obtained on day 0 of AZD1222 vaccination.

The CDR3 nucleotides are TGTGCCAGCAGCGCCTCGATCGTAGAGCGGGGATACAATGAGCAGTTCTTC. Translated, it gives CASSASIVERGYNEQFF. V usage is TRBV7-9 and J usage is TRBJ2-1; 7 bases fit TRBD2. Germline V lookup: CDR1 SEHNR, CDR2 FQNEAQ (reference sequence). V gave up 5 bases and J gave up 4 bases; unmatched junction bases: 14. This CDR3 region has 17 residues.